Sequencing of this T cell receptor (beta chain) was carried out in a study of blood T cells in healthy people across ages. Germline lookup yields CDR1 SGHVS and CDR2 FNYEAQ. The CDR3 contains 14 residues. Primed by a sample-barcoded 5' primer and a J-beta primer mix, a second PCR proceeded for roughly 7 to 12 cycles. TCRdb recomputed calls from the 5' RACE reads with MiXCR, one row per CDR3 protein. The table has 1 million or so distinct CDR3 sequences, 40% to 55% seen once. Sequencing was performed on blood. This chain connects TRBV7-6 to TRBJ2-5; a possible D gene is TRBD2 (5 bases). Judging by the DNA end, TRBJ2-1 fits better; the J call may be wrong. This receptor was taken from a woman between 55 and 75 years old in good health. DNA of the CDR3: TGTGCCAGCAGCAAAAACGGGGAAAAAGAGACCCAGTTCTTC. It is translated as CASSKNGEKETQFF.